This TCR beta chain is drawn from a study of T-cell memory formation after mild COVID-19. Study as a whole: Largely donor-specific sequence clusters came from a couple of donors. Findings and caveats of the study: Clones contracting across day 15 to 85 had a balanced CD4/CD8 profile; later expanding clones leaned CD4+. Several responding clones turned up in pre-infection memory, indicating that cross-reactive memory may have taken part. Nothing confirmed that second-wave clones peaking on day 37 were specific for SARS-CoV-2.

TCRdb processed the 5' RACE reads anew with MiXCR; each CDR3 protein has one entry. Found here are more than 350,000 distinct CDR3 sequences, roughly 20% of them singletons; the top ten hold 12%. There are a few counts of this clonotype. What it binds is unknown. Germline values: CDR1 KGHSH, CDR2 LQKENI. V shed 3 bases, J shed 2 bases, and the junction held 6 bases outside the gene matches. CDR3 length: 15 residues. The chain has TRBV18 and TRBJ2-7; 8 bases map to TRBD2. Sequenced sample: PBMCs or a T cell subset sorted from them (not recorded which). The TCR comes from an adult woman who had mild COVID-19 (a few samples of this study predate the infection). Cell type and time point are not known. DNA of the CDR3: TGTGCCAGCTCACCTCGAGCACTAGCGGCCTACGAGCAGTACTTC. Its protein is CASSPRALAAYEQYF.